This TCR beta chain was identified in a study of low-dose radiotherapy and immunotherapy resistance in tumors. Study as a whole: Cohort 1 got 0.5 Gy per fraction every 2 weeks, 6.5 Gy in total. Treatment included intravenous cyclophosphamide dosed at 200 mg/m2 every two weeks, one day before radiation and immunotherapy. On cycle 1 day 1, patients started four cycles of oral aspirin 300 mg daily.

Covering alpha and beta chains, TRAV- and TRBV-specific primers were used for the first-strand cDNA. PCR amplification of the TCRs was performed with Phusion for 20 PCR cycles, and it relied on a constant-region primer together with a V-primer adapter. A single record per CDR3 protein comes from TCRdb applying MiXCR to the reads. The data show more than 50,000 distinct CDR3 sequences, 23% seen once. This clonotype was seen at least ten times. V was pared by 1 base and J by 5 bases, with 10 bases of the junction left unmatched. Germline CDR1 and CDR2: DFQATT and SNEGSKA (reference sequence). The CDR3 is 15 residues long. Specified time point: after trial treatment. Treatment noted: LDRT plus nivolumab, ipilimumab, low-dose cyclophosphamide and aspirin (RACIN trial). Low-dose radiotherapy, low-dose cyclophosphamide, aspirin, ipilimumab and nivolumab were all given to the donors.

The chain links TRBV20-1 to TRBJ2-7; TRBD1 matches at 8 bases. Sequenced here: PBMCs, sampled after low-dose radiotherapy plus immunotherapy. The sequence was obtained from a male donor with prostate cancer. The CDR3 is CSARATGTGANEQYF. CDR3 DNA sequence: TGCAGTGCTAGAGCCACCGGGACAGGTGCCAACGAGCAGTACTTC.